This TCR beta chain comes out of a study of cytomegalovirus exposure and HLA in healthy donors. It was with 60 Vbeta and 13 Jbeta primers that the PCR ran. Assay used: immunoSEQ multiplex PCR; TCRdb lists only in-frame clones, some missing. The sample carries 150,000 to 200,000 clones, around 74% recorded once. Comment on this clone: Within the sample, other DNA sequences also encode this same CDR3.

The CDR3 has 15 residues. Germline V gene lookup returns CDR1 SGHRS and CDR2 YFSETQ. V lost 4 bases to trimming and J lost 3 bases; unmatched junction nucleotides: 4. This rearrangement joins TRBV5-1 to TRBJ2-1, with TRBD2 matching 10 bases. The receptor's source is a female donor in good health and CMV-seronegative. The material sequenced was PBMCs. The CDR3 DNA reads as TGCGCCAGCAGCACCGGGACTAGCGACTACAATGAGCAGTTCTTC. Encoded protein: CASSTGTSDYNEQFF. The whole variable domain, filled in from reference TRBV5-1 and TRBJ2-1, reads KAGVTQTPRYLIKTRGQQVTLSCSPISGHRSVSWYQQTPGQGLQFLFEYFSETQRNKGNFPGRFSGRQFSNSRSEMNVSTLELGDSALYLCASSTGTSDYNEQFFGPGTRLTVL.